The 17 T cell receptor beta chains below come from one sample, sequenced in a study of OX40 agonist ivuxolimab in advanced cancers. Measured with immunoSEQ multiplex PCR; TCRdb has only the in-frame clones, and not every one. This sample has some 45,000 clones, with 86% found just once. The sample consisted of CD4+ or CD8+ T cells sorted from blood, taken in a trial of the OX40 agonist ivuxolimab. Receptors originate from an adult with an advanced solid tumor such as melanoma, head and neck, liver or kidney cancer.

The chain carries TRBV4-3 and TRBJ2-3; 13 bases agree with TRBD2. From germline, CDR1 is LGHNA and CDR2 YSLEER. V shed 4 bases and J 4 bases; nucleotides not matched to a gene: 11. The CDR3 length is 18 residues. As DNA, the CDR3 is TGCGCCAGCAGCCCAAGCCCGGTCACTAGCGGGGGGGCAGATACGCAGTATTTT. Protein: CASSPSPVTSGGADTQYF.

DNA of the CDR3: TGTGCCAGCTGCCTATTGACAGGGACCCGTTATGGCTACACCTTC. Amino acids: CASCLLTGTRYGYTF. This chain joins TRBV6-1 and TRBJ1-2, with 7 bases lining up with TRBD1. Germline V gives CDR1 MNHNS, CDR2 SASEGT. The V gene end was trimmed by 8 bases and the J gene end by 5 bases; junction bases not matched to a gene: 14. This CDR3 contains 15 residues.

This clone came up once. The genes are TRBV5-4 and TRBJ1-2; 10 bases align to TRBD1. This CDR3 is 14 amino acids long. J lost 6 bases, V lost 0 bases, and 2 bases had no gene match. From germline, CDR1 is SGHNT and CDR2 YYREEE (reference sequence). The CDR3 DNA reads TGTGCCAGCAGCTTGGTTGGACAGGGGGATGGCTACACCTTC. The encoded protein is CASSLVGQGDGYTF.

V and J are TRBV6-5 and TRBJ1-1; D gene ambiguous. This CDR3 comprises 15 residues. Between the trimmed V and J ends, which lost 0 bases and 0 bases, there was a span of 8 bases. In germline, CDR1 is MNHEY, CDR2 SVGAGI. The DNA of the CDR3 is TGTGCCAGCAGTTACTCGACGGGAATGAACACTGAAGCTTTCTTT. It is translated as CASSYSTGMNTEAFF.

The chain joins TRBV10-3 to TRBJ2-7, with TRBD1 matching over 10 bases. The germline V gene has CDR1 ENHRY and CDR2 SYGVKD. This CDR3 region has 16 residues. Unmatched junction bases numbered 5, after V lost 3 bases and J lost 0 bases. This chain's CDR3 is CAISDPGTGASYEQYF. CDR3 coding DNA: TGTGCCATCAGTGATCCCGGGACAGGGGCCTCCTACGAGCAGTACTTC.

The rearrangement links TRBV10-3 to TRBJ2-1, with D possibly TRBD1 on 5 matching bases. CDR1 and CDR2 from the germline V gene are ENHRY and SYGVKD. V was shortened by 7 bases and J by 1 base, with 11 bases between the two germline ends. The CDR3 runs 14 residues. This chain's CDR3 is CAINTGNSYNEQFF. CDR3 bases: TGTGCCATCAACACAGGAAATTCCTACAATGAGCAGTTCTTC.

For the CDR3, the DNA is TGTGCAAGTCGCCTACTTAGACAGGTGAACAGCAATCAGCCCCAGCATTTT. As protein: CASRLLRQVNSNQPQHF. The rearrangement uses TRBV12-2 and TRBJ1-5; whether TRBD1, the table's D call, matches the DNA was not checked. TRBV12-2 is a pseudogene. CDR3 length equals 17 residues.

The chain couples TRBV27 to TRBJ2-7, with a weak D call TRBD1 (8 bases). Germline V gene sequence: CDR1 MNHEY, CDR2 SMNVEV (reference sequence). V was trimmed by 5 bases and J by 1 base, leaving 15 bases between them. The CDR3 contains 15 residues. In nucleotides, the CDR3 is TGTGCCAGCAGTCCGACAGGGGAGGGATCCTACGAGCAGTACGTC. Translation: CASSPTGEGSYEQYV.

This chain joins TRBV9 and TRBJ1-4; D perhaps matches TRBD1 (5 bases). Germline values: CDR1 SGDLS, CDR2 YYNGEE. Trimming cost V 4 bases and J 2 bases, with 12 bases left between them. The CDR3 runs 15 residues. The CDR3 DNA follows: TGTGCCAGCAGCCTTTTAGGGGAGACTAATGAAAAACTGTTTTTT. This gives the protein CASSLLGETNEKLFF.

The chain is built from TRBV6-6 and TRBJ2-3; unclear D gene. V was shortened by 1 base and J by 2 bases, with 4 bases between the two germline ends. CDR3 length equals 13 residues. CDR1 MNHNY and CDR2 SVGAGI come from the germline V gene (reference sequence). The CDR3 loop is CASSYFSTDTQYF. The DNA of the CDR3 is TGTGCCAGCAGTTACTTCTCCACAGATACGCAGTATTTT.

The DNA for the CDR3 is TGTGCCAGCAGTTACTCGGGTAGCGGGGTAATAGGTGAGCAGTTCTTC. Residues: CASSYSGSGVIGEQFF. This chain links TRBV6-5 with TRBJ2-1; 8 nucleotides match TRBD2. V lost 0 bases to trimming and J lost 9 bases; unmatched junction nucleotides: 10. Germline CDR1 and CDR2: MNHEY and SVGAGI. This CDR3 is built from 16 residues.

This chain joins TRBV6-6 and TRBJ1-1; no clear D gene. V lost 7 bases to trimming and J lost 5 bases, with 8 bases between them. The CDR3 is 11 residues long. Per the germline V gene, CDR1 is MNHNY and CDR2 is SVGAGI (reference sequence). CDR3 nucleotide sequence: TGTGCCAGCATTGGGAGGACTGAAGCTTTCTTT. Amino acid sequence: CASIGRTEAFF.

The chain has TRBV29-1 and TRBJ2-7; D not certain. Trimming removed 0 bases from V and 2 bases from J, with 8 bases in between. CDR3 length: 13 residues. Per the germline V gene, CDR1 is SQVTM and CDR2 is ANQGSEA. The CDR3 nucleotides are TGCAGCGTTGAAGACACGATGACCTACGAGCAGTACTTC. Translation gives CSVEDTMTYEQYF.

The rearrangement joins TRBV7-9 to TRBJ2-1, with D possibly TRBD2 on 7 matching bases. The CDR3 has 17 amino acids. CDR1 is SEHNR, CDR2 FQNEAQ, per germline (reference sequence). Trimming left V 1 base short and J 3 bases short, with 16 bases between. The CDR3 region has the DNA TGTGCCAGCAGCTTAGTACGGGGGGCGGGTCACTACAATGAGCAGTTCTTC. It codes for CASSLVRGAGHYNEQFF.

This chain links TRBV28 with TRBJ1-2; D is ambiguous. Germline loops: CDR1 MDHEN, CDR2 SYDVKM. The CDR3 covers 14 residues. Trimming took 6 bases from V and 8 from J, leaving 19 bases between them. CDR3 DNA: TGTGCCAGCAGCCTTCAGGTCGAGGTGGGGGGCTACACCTTC. Amino acids: CASSLQVEVGGYTF.

V is TRBV5-6 and J is TRBJ2-2; D is unresolved. Germline values: CDR1 SGHDT, CDR2 YYEEEE. There are 16 residues in the CDR3. Trimming cost V 0 bases and J 2 bases, with 11 bases left between them. CDR3 DNA: TGTGCCAGCAGCTTGGCTACCTGGCAAAACACCGGGGAGCTGTTTTTT. The encoded protein is CASSLATWQNTGELFF.

This chain links TRBV15 with TRBJ1-6; maybe TRBD1 (5 bases). Germline-derived CDR1 and CDR2 are LNHNV and YYDKDF (reference sequence). The CDR3 spans 17 residues. Trimming shortened V by 4 bases and J by 0 bases, and 13 bases separated the two germline ends. Written as DNA, the CDR3 is TGTGCCACCAGCATCGACAGCAGAAACTCCTATAATTCACCCCTCCACTTT. The encoded protein is CATSIDSRNSYNSPLHF.